This T cell receptor (beta chain) was profiled in a study of OX40 agonist ivuxolimab in advanced cancers. About the study: It was ivuxolimab, an agonistic anti-OX40 (CD134) antibody, that patients were treated with. Prior checkpoint blockade (anti-PD-1, anti-PD-L1 or anti-CTLA-4) was permitted; about 40% had it. Study-wide points: Circulating CD4+ and CD8+ T cells showed clonal expansion by week 6 at 0.1 to 3.0 mg/kg.

Profiling relied on immunoSEQ multiplex PCR, and the TCRdb table lists in-frame clones only, not all of them. The repertoire holds approximately 70,000 clones, with roughly 88% as singletons. Deletions cut 0 bases from V and 5 bases from J, with 20 bases between. The CDR3 covers 17 residues. CDR1 and CDR2 from the germline V gene are SGHRS and YFSETQ. A single count supports this clone. The antigen remains unidentified. This chain connects TRBV5-1 to TRBJ2-5, with TRBD1 as a possible D gene (5 bases). The TCR originated in an adult with an advanced solid tumor such as melanoma, head and neck, liver or kidney cancer. Sequencing used CD4+ or CD8+ T cells sorted from blood, obtained in a trial of the OX40 agonist ivuxolimab. The CDR3 DNA reads as TGCGCCAGCAGCTTGGGGGGCGGAGACAGTCTGATGGAGACCCAGTACTTC. Its translation is CASSLGGGDSLMETQYF.